Listed below are T cell receptor beta chains from one sample, sequenced in a study of OX40 agonist ivuxolimab in advanced cancers. This table comes from immunoSEQ multiplex PCR, and its TCRdb copy is limited to in-frame clones, with some not included. Here the sample spans about 70,000 clones, approximately 78% being singletons. The input for sequencing was CD4+ or CD8+ T cells sorted from blood, taken in a trial of the OX40 agonist ivuxolimab. These receptors were obtained from an adult with an advanced solid tumor such as melanoma, head and neck, liver or kidney cancer. The CDR3 runs from the conserved cysteine through the conserved F or W. D genes are given only for firm matches. Clone size is stated in some rows and not others, as once, few, many or a class when expanded.

clone_size	d_call	v_call	j_call	cdr3_aa	cdr3_nt
NA	TRBD1	TRBV7-9	TRBJ1-2	CASSSEGQVHGYTF	TGTGCCAGCAGCTCCGAGGGACAGGTCCACGGCTACACCTTC
NA	NA	TRBV21-1	TRBJ2-4	CASSKVELGKNIQYF	TGTGCCAGCAGCAAAGTGGAGCTTGGCAAAAACATTCAGTACTTC
NA	NA	TRBV11-2	TRBJ1-4	CASSLRGVDRRNEKLFF	TGTGCCAGCAGCTTAAGGGGCGTAGACAGAAGGAATGAAAAACTGTTTTTT
NA	NA	TRBV7-6	TRBJ2-3	CASSLAGGPGDTQYF	TGTGCCAGCAGCTTAGCGGGGGGGCCTGGAGATACGCAGTATTTT
NA	NA	TRBV16	TRBJ1-1	CASSQLSQVNTEAFF	TGTGCCAGCAGCCAATTGAGTCAGGTGAACACTGAAGCTTTCTTT
few	TRBD1	TRBV27	TRBJ1-6	CASRGDRGAYNSPLHF	TGTGCCAGCAGGGGGGACAGGGGAGCGTATAATTCACCCCTCCACTTT
NA	TRBD1	TRBV5-1	TRBJ2-7	CASSPPDRGAEQYF	TGCGCCAGCAGCCCGCCGGACAGGGGTGCCGAGCAGTACTTC
NA	NA	TRBV30	TRBJ2-5	CAWSVRSQETQYF	TGTGCCTGGAGTGTCCGGAGCCAAGAGACCCAGTACTTC
NA	NA	TRBV18	TRBJ1-6	CASSPQGPSYNSPLHF	TGTGCCAGCTCACCACAGGGTCCCTCCTATAATTCACCCCTCCACTTT
NA	TRBD1	TRBV19	TRBJ2-1	CASSIRPGQGSNEQFF	TGTGCCAGTAGTATCCGACCGGGACAGGGGAGCAATGAGCAGTTCTTC
NA	NA	TRBV7-8	TRBJ1-2	CASSLYLEGRRNYGYTF	TGTGCCAGCAGCTTGTATCTTGAGGGCCGGAGGAACTATGGCTACACCTTC
NA	NA	TRBV6-1	TRBJ1-2	CASSGGTIESPLHYGYTF	TGTGCCAGCAGTGGTGGGACGATAGAGTCCCCTCTCCACTATGGCTACACCTTC
NA	NA	TRBV4-2	TRBJ1-2	CASSLSSGRYGYTF	TGTGCCAGCAGCCTTAGTTCAGGCCGGTATGGCTACACCTTC
NA	TRBD1	TRBV5-8	TRBJ1-5	CASNRDRASYYQPQHF	TGTGCCAGCAACCGGGACAGGGCTTCGTACTATCAGCCCCAGCATTTT
NA	NA	TRBV19	TRBJ1-5	CASSEGASQPQHF	TGTGCCAGTAGTGAAGGGGCGAGTCAGCCCCAGCATTTT
few	TRBD1	TRBV5-6	TRBJ2-3	CASSAQGAGTDTQYF	TGTGCCAGCAGCGCCCAGGGGGCCGGGACAGATACGCAGTATTTT
few	NA	TRBV18	TRBJ2-7	CASSPQVGEQYF	TGTGCCAGCTCACCACAAGTAGGCGAGCAGTACTTC
NA	TRBD1	TRBV6-5	TRBJ2-7	CASSYTGTGDYEQYF	TGTGCCAGCAGTTACACCGGGACAGGGGATTACGAGCAGTACTTC
NA	TRBD1	TRBV7-2	TRBJ2-1	CASSSNRGLNNEQFF	TGTGCCAGCAGCTCCAATAGGGGGCTGAACAATGAGCAGTTCTTC
NA	NA	TRBV19	TRBJ2-7	CASSKGRGLSYEQYF	TGTGCCAGTAGTAAAGGCCGGGGACTCTCCTACGAGCAGTACTTC
NA	NA	TRBV4-2	TRBJ2-3	CASSQGTADTQYF	TGTGCCAGCAGCCAAGGAACGGCAGATACGCAGTATTTT